This paragraph covers one T cell receptor (beta chain) sequence. Its antigen is not identified. Libraries were prepared by immunoSEQ multiplex PCR; TCRdb keeps only in-frame clonotypes and omits some of them. The table includes approximately 88,000 clones, roughly 88% detected once. The data were taken from a study of OX40 agonist ivuxolimab in advanced cancers. About the research overall: Earlier anti-PD-1, anti-PD-L1 or anti-CTLA-4 therapy was permitted; roughly 40% had received some.

Broader study findings: The study found among the lowest clonal expansion in partial responders at 0.1-3.0 mg/kg. The investigators did not determine what antigen specificity the expanded peripheral T cells had.

Enrollment shut out patients with autoimmune disease history or systemic immunosuppression. This CDR3 is built from 14 residues. V gave up 1 base and J gave up 6 bases, with 10 bases separating them. Germline assignment: CDR1 SGHTA and CDR2 FQGNSA. The origin of this receptor is an adult with an advanced solid tumor such as melanoma, head and neck, liver or kidney cancer. Sequenced material: CD4+ or CD8+ T cells sorted from blood, taken in a trial of the OX40 agonist ivuxolimab. The J gene is TRBJ2-1, the V gene TRBV7-2; D is possibly TRBD1 or TRBD2 (5 bases each). CDR3 residues: CASSLVIGGNEQFF. DNA for the CDR3: TGTGCCAGCAGCTTAGTGATTGGGGGCAATGAGCAGTTCTTC. The full variable domain, with the rest looked up from reference TRBV7-2 and TRBJ2-1, is GAGVSQSPSNKVTEKGKDVELRCDPISGHTALYWYRQSLGQGLEFLIYFQGNSAPDKSGLPSDRFSAERTGGSVSTLTIQRTQQEDSAVYLCASSLVIGGNEQFFGPGTRLTVL.